The present entry profiles one T cell receptor (beta chain) with its context. The data originate from a study of cytomegalovirus exposure and HLA in healthy donors. Researchers ran the PCR with 60 Vbeta and 13 Jbeta primers. Sequenced by immunoSEQ multiplex PCR; TCRdb stores in-frame clones only, minus some. The sample shows fewer than 200,000 clones, 80% of them seen only once. This clonotype was obtained from a woman between 45 and 60 years old in good health and CMV-seropositive. Sequences were obtained from PBMCs.

CDR3 in amino acids: CAIRGLAGDYNEQFF. CDR3 DNA sequence: TGTGCCATCAGGGGACTAGCGGGAGACTACAATGAGCAGTTCTTC. This chain uses TRBV10-3 with TRBJ2-1; 14 nucleotides agree with TRBD2. The CDR3 has 15 residues. Per germline, CDR1 ENHRY and CDR2 SYGVKD. The V and J ends lost 6 bases and 3 bases, in that order; junction bases with no gene match: 1.